The 26 T cell receptor beta chains below were found in one sample sequenced in a study of CD8 T cells in Susac syndrome. Reverse transcription of about 0.45 to 1 ug RNA was carried out with random hexamers. TCRdb reprocessed the immunoSEQ multiplex PCR reads with MiXCR, giving one entry per CDR3 protein. The sample contains approximately 140,000 distinct CDR3 sequences, around 85% of which appear only once. Sample: CD8+ T cells from PBMCs. Every receptor here comes from a human donor with multiple sclerosis.

The rearrangement uses TRBV9 and TRBJ1-5; 9 bases align to TRBD1. This CDR3 contains 15 residues. The junction had 5 bases not matched to a gene; V was cut back by 3 bases and J by 4 bases. From germline, CDR1 is SGDLS and CDR2 YYNGEE. The CDR3 DNA reads as TGTGCCAGCAGCGCGGGGGGACAGGGAAATCAGCCCCAGCATTTT. As protein: CASSAGGQGNQPQHF.

The rearrangement uses TRBV6-2 or TRBV6-3 and TRBJ2-5; 8 nucleotides agree with TRBD1. The CDR3 runs to 16 residues. J was trimmed by 3 bases and V by 2 bases; bases with no gene match: 8. Germline V gene lookup returns CDR1 MNHEY and CDR2 SVGEGT. CDR3 in amino acids: CASSYQLTGVEETQYF. CDR3 DNA sequence: TGTGCCAGCAGTTACCAACTGACAGGGGTGGAAGAGACCCAGTACTTC.

The rearrangement joins TRBV28 to TRBJ2-1; TRBD2 aligns across 9 bases. The germline V gene has CDR1 MDHEN and CDR2 SYDVKM. The CDR3 consists of 15 residues. V gave up 5 bases and J gave up 4 bases; unmatched junction bases: 6. CDR3 amino acids: CASSLLTSGYNEQFF. CDR3 in DNA: TGTGCCAGCAGTCTGCTGACTAGCGGATACAATGAGCAGTTCTTC. Full variable domain (missing parts from reference TRBV28 and TRBJ2-1): DVKVTQSSRYLVKRTGEKVFLECVQDMDHENMFWYRQDPGLGLRLIYFSYDVKMKEKGDIPEGYSVSREKKERFSLILESASTNQTSMYLCASSLLTSGYNEQFFGPGTRLTVL.

The J gene is TRBJ1-4, the V gene TRBV7-9, with unresolved D. This CDR3 contains 14 residues. V was trimmed by 5 bases and J by 8 bases, leaving 15 bases between them. Looked up from germline, CDR1 is SEHNR and CDR2 is FQNEAQ (reference sequence). The CDR3 DNA reads as TGTGCCAGCAGCCCGTCCACAGCGGAGGAAAAACTGTTTTTT. It codes for CASSPSTAEEKLFF.

The chain carries TRBV28 and TRBJ2-2; possibly TRBD1 for D (5 bases). Germline-derived CDR1 and CDR2 are MDHEN and SYDVKM. V lost 3 bases and J 1 base, leaving 9 bases between the germline ends. The CDR3 sequence is 15 residues long. Here the CDR3 DNA reads TGTGCCAGCAGTTTCACGACAGAGAACACCGGGGAGCTGTTTTTT. This codes for CASSFTTENTGELFF.

This clonotype was found once. V is TRBV3-1 and J is TRBJ2-1; TRBD2 aligns across 10 bases. The V gene end was trimmed by 8 bases and the J gene end by 8 bases; junction bases not matched to a gene: 9. The V gene's germline CDR1 is LGHDT and CDR2 YNNKEL (reference sequence). This CDR3 region has 14 residues. The CDR3 sequence: CASRGAGGPYEQFF. CDR3 bases: TGTGCCAGCCGGGGAGCGGGGGGGCCCTATGAGCAGTTCTTC.

The chain links TRBV6-6 to TRBJ2-7, with TRBD1 matching over 8 bases. From germline, CDR1 is MNHNY and CDR2 SVGAGI (reference sequence). The CDR3 runs 14 residues. Trimming took 4 bases from V and 1 from J; bases not matched to a gene: 3. The CDR3 DNA follows: TGTGCCAGCAGTTTCCGACAGGGGTCCTACGAGCAGTACGTC. This translates into CASSFRQGSYEQYV.

This chain uses TRBV24-1 with TRBJ2-5, with D possibly being TRBD1 (6 bases). CDR1 and CDR2 (germline): KGHDR, SFDVKD. V lost 3 bases and J lost 4, with 11 bases in between. This CDR3 spans 14 amino acids. The CDR3 nucleotides read TGTGCCACCAGTGATATGACCAGGGGAGAGACCCAGTACTTC. As protein: CATSDMTRGETQYF.

The chain joins TRBV19 to TRBJ1-2; D unclear. V lost 5 bases and J 5 bases, leaving 15 bases between the germline ends. Looked up from germline, CDR1 is LNHDA and CDR2 is SQIVND (reference sequence). The CDR3 length is 14 residues. CDR3 protein: CASSYVGVSYGYTF. The DNA for the CDR3 is TGTGCCAGTAGTTACGTCGGGGTCAGTTATGGCTACACCTTC.

This sequence joins TRBV3-1 and TRBJ2-5, with D maybe TRBD1 (5 bases). The CDR3 loop spans 17 amino acids. V was cut by 4 bases and J by 1 base, with 19 bases left in between. The V gene's germline CDR1 is LGHDT and CDR2 YNNKEL (reference sequence). The CDR3 protein is CASSPSLRADSQETQYF. The CDR3 coding sequence is TGTGCCAGCAGCCCATCCCTCAGGGCAGATAGCCAAGAGACCCAGTACTTC.

The gene calls are TRBV19 and TRBJ1-6; 7 nucleotides line up with TRBD1. The germline CDR1 and CDR2 sequences are LNHDA and SQIVND (reference sequence). This CDR3 contains 15 residues. J lost 8 bases, V lost 5 bases, and 9 bases had no gene match. The DNA for the CDR3 is TGTGCCAGTAGTCTAACACAGGGGCTAGATTCACCCCTCCACTTT. Translation: CASSLTQGLDSPLHF.

This sequence joins TRBV19 and TRBJ1-1; D unresolved. V was pared by 4 bases and J by 0 bases, with 12 bases between. This CDR3 has 15 residues. Germline lookup yields CDR1 LNHDA and CDR2 SQIVND (reference sequence). CDR3 sequence (DNA): TGTGCCAGTAGTAAAAGCGGGTTGGTGAACACTGAAGCTTTCTTT. Translation: CASSKSGLVNTEAFF.

The rearrangement links TRBV14 to TRBJ2-2, with a weak D call TRBD1 (5 bases). The CDR3 consists of 14 residues. Trimming left V 0 bases short and J 7 bases short, with 9 bases between. CDR1 and CDR2 from the germline V gene are SGHDN and FVKESK. The CDR3 reads CASSQDQGGGELFF. The CDR3 DNA follows: TGTGCCAGCAGCCAAGATCAGGGCGGCGGGGAGCTGTTTTTT.

The rearrangement joins TRBV6-1 to TRBJ1-6; D gene unclear. The V end was cut by 7 bases, the J end by 10 bases, with 17 bases between. Germline-derived CDR1 and CDR2 are MNHNS and SASEGT. The CDR3 spans 14 residues. CDR3 nucleotides: TGTGCCAGCACTAACGGAGTAGGTGGATCACCCCTCCACTTT. This encodes CASTNGVGGSPLHF.

The V call is TRBV15, the J call TRBJ2-7; D is unclear. Trimming pared 2 bases from V and 7 bases from J, leaving 9 bases between. CDR3 length equals 12 residues. In germline, CDR1 is LNHNV, CDR2 YYDKDF (reference sequence). In nucleotides, the CDR3 is TGTGCCACCAGCAGAAAAGTGGGGGAGCAGTACTTC. It is translated as CATSRKVGEQYF. Full variable domain (remainder filled in from reference TRBV15 and TRBJ2-7): DAMVIQNPRYQVTQFGKPVTLSCSQTLNHNVMYWYQQKSSQAPKLLFHYYDKDFNNEADTPDNFQSRRPNTSFCFLDIRSPGLGDTAMYLCATSRKVGEQYFGPGTRLTVT.

The gene calls are TRBV12-3 or TRBV12-4 and TRBJ1-2; D call uncertain. V dropped 8 bases and J dropped 3 bases, with 19 bases sitting between them. The CDR3 spans 15 residues. CDR3 residues: CASGSLGQAYYGYTF. Written as DNA, the CDR3 is TGTGCCAGCGGTTCCCTCGGGCAGGCCTACTATGGCTACACCTTC.

CDR3 nucleotide sequence: TGTGCCAGTAGTCCGAGTCTAAGTCAGCCCCAGCATTTT. This codes for CASSPSLSQPQHF. The J gene is TRBJ1-5, the V gene TRBV19, with D unresolved. V lost 5 bases to trimming and J lost 6 bases, with 11 bases between them. CDR1 and CDR2 from the germline V gene are LNHDA and SQIVND (reference sequence). This CDR3 is built from 13 residues.

This chain joins TRBV10-3 and TRBJ2-1; 7 bases match TRBD2. Germline trimming cut 3 bases from V and 3 bases from J; bases unmatched to any gene: 5. CDR1 is ENHRY and CDR2 is SYGVKD in the germline V gene. This CDR3 contains 15 residues. The CDR3 spells CAISDGLADYNEQFF. Written as DNA, the CDR3 is TGTGCCATCAGTGATGGGCTAGCGGACTACAATGAGCAGTTCTTC.

V is TRBV2 and J is TRBJ2-5, with D possibly being TRBD2 (6 bases). The CDR3 consists of 15 residues. Germline V gene sequence: CDR1 SNHLY, CDR2 FYNNEI. V lost 5 bases and J lost 0, with 13 bases in between. The CDR3 protein is CASSPGTLYQETQYF. As DNA, the CDR3 is TGTGCCAGCAGTCCCGGGACTCTGTACCAAGAGACCCAGTACTTC. Combining the CDR3 with reference TRBV2 and TRBJ2-5 gives the whole variable domain EPEVTQTPSHQVTQMGQEVILRCVPISNHLYFYWYRQILGQKVEFLVSFYNNEISEKSEIFDDQFSVERPDGSNFTLKIRSTKLEDSAMYFCASSPGTLYQETQYFGPGTRLLVL.

The genes are TRBV7-9 and TRBJ1-2; D is perhaps TRBD1 (6 bases). Germline values: CDR1 SEHNR, CDR2 FQNEAQ (reference sequence). V was trimmed by 10 bases and J by 1 base, leaving 19 bases between them. The CDR3 covers 15 residues. CDR3 region: CATHFRTEVNYGYTF. CDR3 coding DNA: TGTGCCACCCACTTCCGGACAGAGGTTAACTATGGCTACACCTTC.

The rearrangement links TRBV11-3 to TRBJ2-1, with a possible D match to TRBD1 (6 bases). Trimming took 4 bases from V and 6 from J, leaving 10 bases between them. The CDR3 extends over 13 amino acids. Germline V lookup: CDR1 SGHNT, CDR2 YENEEA. CDR3 amino acids: CASSYGQRNEQFF. The CDR3 nucleotides read TGTGCCAGCAGCTACGGACAGCGCAATGAGCAGTTCTTC.

The chain joins TRBV7-9 to TRBJ1-6; 7 bases fit TRBD1. V was clipped by 6 bases and J by 6 bases; unmatched bases: 8. Germline lookup yields CDR1 SEHNR and CDR2 FQNEAQ (reference sequence). The CDR3 runs to 15 residues. The CDR3 loop is CASRHRDSVNSPLHF. CDR3 nucleotide sequence: TGTGCCAGCAGGCACCGGGACAGCGTTAATTCACCCCTCCACTTT.

As DNA, the CDR3 is TGTGCCAGCAGTTACCCAACCCGGACTAGCGGTTACAATGAGCAGTTCTTC. It is translated as CASSYPTRTSGYNEQFF. The chain couples TRBV6-2 or TRBV6-3 to TRBJ2-1, with 10 bases aligning to TRBD2. The V segment lost 2 bases and the J segment 4 bases; nucleotides outside the gene matches: 8. Germline CDR1 reads MNHEY; CDR2 reads SVGEGT. The CDR3 runs to 17 residues.

The rearrangement uses TRBV7-8 and TRBJ1-5, with D tentatively TRBD1 (6 bases). The CDR3 consists of 16 residues. Per the germline V gene, CDR1 is SGHVS and CDR2 is FQNEAQ. V dropped 4 bases and J dropped 0 bases, with 13 bases sitting between them. As DNA, the CDR3 is TGTGCCAGCAGCTCCGGGACACTCTATAGCAATCAGCCCCAGCATTTT. Translation gives CASSSGTLYSNQPQHF.

This clonotype was seen only once. CDR3 bases: TGTGCCAGCAGTCCAGTGGGCGACACCGCAAGCGGGCCCAATGGCTACACCTTC. Translated, it gives CASSPVGDTASGPNGYTF. This chain links TRBV28 with TRBJ1-2; D is unresolved. V shed 5 bases and J shed 6 bases, with 28 bases lying between them. Germline V gene lookup returns CDR1 MDHEN and CDR2 SYDVKM. CDR3 size: 18 residues.

The V gene is TRBV5-1, the J gene TRBJ2-7, with 7 bases identical to TRBD2. The V and J ends lost 4 bases and 2 bases, in that order; junction bases with no gene match: 9. Germline CDR1 SGHRS, CDR2 YFSETQ. The CDR3 consists of 15 residues. CDR3 DNA sequence: TGCGCCAGCAGCCGCTCCAGGGAGGGGACCTACGAGCAGTACTTC. Translating gives CASSRSREGTYEQYF.